These T cell receptor beta chains were read from a single sample in a study of shared clonotypes between healthy human individuals. Profiled with immunoSEQ multiplex PCR; TCRdb holds only in-frame clones, not every one. The sample has approximately 440,000 clones, 70% to 80% seen once; the top ten hold 9.5% to 15%. Sequencing was carried out using PBMCs. Receptors originate from a woman aged 40 to 49 in good health. Some clones in this sample may be carry-over from other donors' samples. Both conserved end residues are part of each CDR3. D genes are given only for firm matches. Expanded clones are given a class, and other clones once, few, many or no size at all.

DNA: TGTGCCAGCAGCCAAGATGGTACCTCTGGAAACACCATATATTTT
CDR3: CASSQDGTSGNTIYF
V: TRBV4-2
size: -
D: -
J: TRBJ1-3

DNA: TGTGCCAGCAGTAGCGGGAGGGAATCCTACAATGAGCAGTTCTTC
CDR3: CASSSGRESYNEQFF
V: TRBV6-6
size: -
D: TRBD2
J: TRBJ2-1

DNA: TGCGCCAGCAGCTTGGCCACCTCAACACTGAACACCGGGGAGCTGTTTTTT
CDR3: CASSLATSTLNTGELFF
V: TRBV5-1
size: -
D: -
J: TRBJ2-2

DNA: TGTGCCAGCAGCCAAAGCCCCACTGAAGCTTTCTTT
CDR3: CASSQSPTEAFF
V: TRBV14
size: -
D: -
J: TRBJ1-1

DNA: TGTGCCAGCAGTTTAGATGGGGGAGGCACTGAAGCTTTCTTT
CDR3: CASSLDGGGTEAFF
V: TRBV27
size: few
D: -
J: TRBJ1-1

DNA: TGTGCCAGCAGCTCTGACGGAGGACCCGGCGGGGAGCAGTTCTTC
CDR3: CASSSDGGPGGEQFF
V: TRBV7-6
size: many
D: -
J: TRBJ2-1

DNA: TGTGCCAGCAGCCCCCGACAGATCGATGGCTACACCTTC
CDR3: CASSPRQIDGYTF
V: TRBV7-2
size: -
D: -
J: TRBJ1-2

DNA: TGTGCCAGCGGTGAAACCGGGGGTAACTATGGCTACACCTTC
CDR3: CASGETGGNYGYTF
V: TRBV28
size: -
D: -
J: TRBJ1-2

DNA: TGTGCCAGCTCACCCCCCGTGGAGGGGGTAGTCAACAATGAGCAGTTCTTC
CDR3: CASSPPVEGVVNNEQFF
V: TRBV18
size: -
D: -
J: TRBJ2-1

DNA: TGTGCCAGCAGCCCCTGGGGGTCAGGGGAGCAGTTCTTC
CDR3: CASSPWGSGEQFF
V: TRBV2
size: -
D: -
J: TRBJ2-1

DNA: TGTGCCAGCAGCCCCGGGAGCTCCTACAATGAGCAGTTCTTC
CDR3: CASSPGSSYNEQFF
V: TRBV5-6
size: once
D: -
J: TRBJ2-1

DNA: TGTGCCAGCTCACCACCTGCGGGAGGGGAGACCCAGTACTTC
CDR3: CASSPPAGGETQYF
V: TRBV18
size: -
D: TRBD2
J: TRBJ2-5

DNA: TGCAGCGTTGATACAGGGTATAATGAGCAGTTCTTC
CDR3: CSVDTGYNEQFF
V: TRBV29-1
size: -
D: -
J: TRBJ2-1

DNA: TGCGCCAGCAGCTTGGCCACTAGCGAATACGAGCAGTACTTC
CDR3: CASSLATSEYEQYF
V: TRBV5-1
size: -
D: TRBD2
J: TRBJ2-7

DNA: TGCGCCAGCAAGGACGGGCCTCAGGGCACTGAAGCTTTCTTT
CDR3: CASKDGPQGTEAFF
V: TRBV5-1
size: few
D: -
J: TRBJ1-1

DNA: TGTGCCAGCAGCCAGACAGGACTAGCGGGGCCGAACTACGAGCAGTACTTC
CDR3: CASSQTGLAGPNYEQYF
V: TRBV9
size: once
D: TRBD2
J: TRBJ2-7

DNA: TGTGCCAGTGGACTAGGAGAGACCCAGTACTTC
CDR3: CASGLGETQYF
V: TRBV19
size: -
D: TRBD2
J: TRBJ2-5

DNA: TGTGCCAGCAGCCTCCAAGGGGGACAGAGTGAGCAGTTCTTC
CDR3: CASSLQGGQSEQFF
V: TRBV7-2
size: -
D: TRBD1
J: TRBJ2-1

DNA: TGTGCCTGGAGTATCGGGGGGACAGGGTCCTATGGCTACACCTTC
CDR3: CAWSIGGTGSYGYTF
V: TRBV30
size: -
D: TRBD1
J: TRBJ1-2

DNA: TGTGCCAGTAGCAGCCAGGCTAAACAGCCCCAGCATTTT
CDR3: CASSSQAKQPQHF
V: TRBV19
size: -
D: -
J: TRBJ1-5

DNA: TGCAGCGTTGAGGGACAGGGGGCTTCCGACTATGGCTACACCTTC
CDR3: CSVEGQGASDYGYTF
V: TRBV29-1
size: once
D: TRBD1
J: TRBJ1-2

DNA: TGTGCCAGCAGTGAGCAGGGCGCGGGACAGCCCCAGCATTTT
CDR3: CASSEQGAGQPQHF
V: TRBV2
size: once
D: -
J: TRBJ1-5

DNA: TGTGCCTGGAGTCAAAGGGCTCCCTATGGCTACACCTTC
CDR3: CAWSQRAPYGYTF
V: TRBV30
size: -
D: -
J: TRBJ1-2

DNA: TGTGCCAGCAGCTCGACAGGGACCCACGAGCAGTACTTC
CDR3: CASSSTGTHEQYF
V: TRBV5-4
size: -
D: TRBD1
J: TRBJ2-7

DNA: TGTGCCAGCAGCTCCAGTCTAGTGGCTAGCACAGATACGCAGTATTTT
CDR3: CASSSSLVASTDTQYF
V: TRBV7-3
size: -
D: -
J: TRBJ2-3

DNA: TGTGCCAGCAGCCGCGATTCGTCCTACAATGAGCAGTTCTTC
CDR3: CASSRDSSYNEQFF
V: TRBV11-3
size: -
D: -
J: TRBJ2-1

DNA: TGCGCCAGCAGCCGCGATTCTGGCGGGCAGGGCTCCTACGAGCAGTACTTC
CDR3: CASSRDSGGQGSYEQYF
V: TRBV5-1
size: once
D: -
J: TRBJ2-7

DNA: TGTGCCAGCAGTTTGTGGAGGGACGGTCAGCCCCAGCATTTT
CDR3: CASSLWRDGQPQHF
V: TRBV28
size: -
D: -
J: TRBJ1-5

DNA: TGTGCCAGCAGCTCGGCCGGGGGTACTAATGAAAAACTGTTTTTT
CDR3: CASSSAGGTNEKLFF
V: TRBV5-4
size: -
D: -
J: TRBJ1-4

DNA: TGTGCCACCAGCGAGGGGGTCAGACGCGGTGGAGATACGCAGTATTTT
CDR3: CATSEGVRRGGDTQYF
V: TRBV15
size: -
D: -
J: TRBJ2-3

DNA: TGTGCCACCAGCAGAGTAACGCGGGAGGACTTAGATACGCAGTATTTT
CDR3: CATSRVTREDLDTQYF
V: TRBV15
size: -
D: TRBD2
J: TRBJ2-3

DNA: TGTGCCAGCAGCCAGGGAGCCGGGAAGAACACTGAAGCTTTCTTT
CDR3: CASSQGAGKNTEAFF
V: TRBV5-4
size: -
D: -
J: TRBJ1-1

DNA: TGTGCCAGCAGTTTCAAGGGAGTCTCCTACGAGCAGTACTTC
CDR3: CASSFKGVSYEQYF
V: TRBV28
size: many
D: -
J: TRBJ2-7

DNA: TGTGCCAGCAGCACCGGGACATACAATGAGCAGTTCTTC
CDR3: CASSTGTYNEQFF
V: TRBV7-8
size: -
D: -
J: TRBJ2-1

DNA: TGCGCCAGCAGCCAAGATTGGCTAGCGGAAGAGACCCAGTACTTC
CDR3: CASSQDWLAEETQYF
V: TRBV4-3
size: -
D: TRBD2
J: TRBJ2-5

DNA: TGTGCCAGCAGCTCGGGGGTCGGGAGTGGTTCCTACAATGAGCAGTTCTTC
CDR3: CASSSGVGSGSYNEQFF
V: TRBV5-4
size: -
D: -
J: TRBJ2-1

DNA: TGCGCCAGCAGCCAAGATACGGGGGGCCTCATGAGCACGCAGTATTTT
CDR3: CASSQDTGGLMSTQYF
V: TRBV4-1
size: -
D: -
J: TRBJ2-3

DNA: TGTGCCAGTAGTATAGGTGGGAGTTCAGATACGCAGTATTTT
CDR3: CASSIGGSSDTQYF
V: TRBV19
size: -
D: -
J: TRBJ2-3

DNA: TGTGCCAGCAGTCTCGGGGGGGCCTTTTCCTACAATGAGCAGTTCTTC
CDR3: CASSLGGAFSYNEQFF
V: TRBV28
size: -
D: TRBD2
J: TRBJ2-1

DNA: TGTGCCACCAGCAGAGAACGGGGGACGGGGAATGAAAAACTGTTTTTT
CDR3: CATSRERGTGNEKLFF
V: TRBV15
size: -
D: -
J: TRBJ1-4

DNA: TGTGCCAGCAGCTTGGGCGGGAGCCTCTACGAGCAGTACTTC
CDR3: CASSLGGSLYEQYF
V: TRBV7-2
size: few
D: TRBD2
J: TRBJ2-7

DNA: TGTGCCAGCAGCCCACCGGGACAGGGAAAAAACATTCAGTACTTC
CDR3: CASSPPGQGKNIQYF
V: TRBV28
size: many
D: TRBD1
J: TRBJ2-4

DNA: TGTGCCAGCAGCCAAGGGGGGTGGTGGCCTAGCGGGAGAATTTCCCCCACCTACAATGAGCAGTTCTTC
CDR3: CASSQGGWWPSGRISPTYNEQFF
V: TRBV14
size: few
D: TRBD2
J: TRBJ2-1

DNA: TGTGCCGGGAGAGGCGACTCCTACGAGCAGTACTTC
CDR3: CAGRGDSYEQYF
V: TRBV30
size: -
D: -
J: TRBJ2-7

DNA: TGCAGCGTTGAAGGATTGCCGGGACTCAATGAGCAGTTCTTC
CDR3: CSVEGLPGLNEQFF
V: TRBV29-1
size: few
D: -
J: TRBJ2-1

DNA: TGTGCCAGTAGAAAGGGAGCTGGCGGGTCCTACGAGCAGTACTTC
CDR3: CASRKGAGGSYEQYF
V: TRBV19
size: -
D: -
J: TRBJ2-7

DNA: TGCGCCAGCAGCTTGGACATCACCGGGGAGCTGTTTTTT
CDR3: CASSLDITGELFF
V: TRBV5-1
size: -
D: -
J: TRBJ2-2

DNA: TGTGCCTGGAGTGTACCCCCCAACACCGGGGAGCTGTTTTTT
CDR3: CAWSVPPNTGELFF
V: TRBV30
size: -
D: -
J: TRBJ2-2

DNA: TGCGCCAGCAGTCCTGGGTCTAACCTCAATGAGCAGTTCTTC
CDR3: CASSPGSNLNEQFF
V: TRBV10-1
size: -
D: -
J: TRBJ2-1

DNA: TGTGCCAGCAGCGTAGGGGAGGGGGCCTCCGGAAACACCATATATTTT
CDR3: CASSVGEGASGNTIYF
V: TRBV9
size: few
D: TRBD1
J: TRBJ1-3

DNA: TGTGCCAGCAGCTCCACGGGGGCAGGTGTGGACAATGAGCAGTTCTTC
CDR3: CASSSTGAGVDNEQFF
V: TRBV7-2
size: -
D: -
J: TRBJ2-1

DNA: TGTGCCAGCAGCGAGGGGGTAGCGGGAGCCGAGGAGCAGTACTTC
CDR3: CASSEGVAGAEEQYF
V: TRBV7-9
size: -
D: TRBD2
J: TRBJ2-5

DNA: TGCGCCAGCAGCCCCCGGGTCGCGGGCCCCAGCCTATACTCCTACGAGCAGTACTTC
CDR3: CASSPRVAGPSLYSYEQYF
V: TRBV4-1
size: -
D: -
J: TRBJ2-7

DNA: TGTGCCAGCAATCCCCTCCGACAGGGTCACGAGCAGTACTTC
CDR3: CASNPLRQGHEQYF
V: TRBV6-5
size: -
D: TRBD1
J: TRBJ2-7

DNA: TGTGCCAGCAGCCAAGGGGGGACTAGCGGGAGCCCAGATACGCAGTATTTT
CDR3: CASSQGGTSGSPDTQYF
V: TRBV4-2
size: -
D: TRBD2
J: TRBJ2-3

DNA: TGTGCCAGCAGCTTGGTTCGGCAGGGGGGTTTTCGAGAGACCCAGTACTTC
CDR3: CASSLVRQGGFRETQYF
V: TRBV5-6
size: -
D: -
J: TRBJ2-5

DNA: TGTGCCAGCAACAATCCGGGCCTCGGAGAGTATGGCTACACCTTC
CDR3: CASNNPGLGEYGYTF
V: TRBV11-2
size: -
D: -
J: TRBJ1-2

DNA: TGCGCCAGCAGCCAAGAAAGGGCGAGGGCACAAATGGGATGGAACACTGAAGCTTTCTTT
CDR3: CASSQERARAQMGWNTEAFF
V: TRBV4-1
size: -
D: -
J: TRBJ1-1

DNA: TGTGCCAGCAGAAGACCGGGACAGGGGCTAGCGGGCTCCTACAATGAGCAGTTCTTC
CDR3: CASRRPGQGLAGSYNEQFF
V: TRBV19
size: -
D: TRBD1
J: TRBJ2-1